This TCR beta chain was recorded in a study of blood T cell repertoires in COVID-19. About the research overall: Italy, Spain and the United States were the sources of the convalescent and acute COVID-19 samples. T cells, B-cell-depleted T cells, or PBMCs supplied cDNA or gDNA.

In the authors' workflow: Estimation of nucleated cell counts was performed using reference gene primer amplification. Here immunoSEQ multiplex PCR was the method, and the copy in TCRdb shows in-frame clones only, minus some. V and J calls and clone size follow that table, whereas D and trimming were derived from the DNA. The profile covers hundreds of thousands of clones, with over 85% appearing a single time and 0.8% to 0.85% taken by the ten largest. Recruited during active infection, patients (from Seattle) were subsequently followed longitudinally. Germline CDR1 is LNHDA and CDR2 is SQIVND (reference sequence). The CDR3 is 16 amino acids. Trimming at V came to 1 base and at J to 3 bases, leaving 8 bases not matched to a gene.

The J gene is TRBJ1-2, the V gene TRBV19; 7 bases are a match to TRBD1. This TCR derives from a man in his late teens or twenties with COVID-19, enrolled during active disease. The sample taken for sequencing was peripheral blood. The CDR3: CASSIATGRLDYGYTF. For the CDR3, the DNA is TGTGCCAGTAGTATAGCGACAGGGAGATTGGACTATGGCTACACCTTC.